The rows below give T cell receptor beta chains drawn from one sample of a study of vaccination and CD4 T cells after COVID-19. TCRdb passed the PCR reads through MiXCR, listing each CDR3 protein once. Found here are tens of thousands of distinct CDR3 sequences, approximately 70% of them singletons; the top ten hold roughly 4%. These receptors are not linked to any known antigen. What was sequenced was CD4+ T cells from blood, cultured in vitro. Every receptor here comes from a human donor who had recovered from COVID-19. The conserved cysteine and the conserved F or W are not part of the CDR3 here. The order of the fields is clone size, J gene, V gene, CDR3 protein. Size is stated for part of the rows, as once, few or many counts, or as a class when the clone is expanded.

>-|TRBJ1-2|TRBV6-1
ASSIGVGYGYT
>-|TRBJ2-4|TRBV7-2
ASSLARARQY
>-|TRBJ1-5|TRBV6-2/TRBV6-3
ASSYGGQPQH
>few|TRBJ2-7|TRBV7-2
ASSPVASGSYEQY
>-|TRBJ1-2|TRBV10-3
AISDGTDRSDGYT
>few|TRBJ1-2|TRBV20-1
SAPLLGMGVNYGYT
>-|TRBJ2-7|TRBV20-1
SAIGTGTSYEQY
>few|TRBJ2-1|TRBV10-3
AISDRQGARNEQF
>-|TRBJ2-7|TRBV10-3
AISARDRAYEQY
>-|TRBJ2-7|TRBV7-6
ASSAGEAYEQY
>-|TRBJ2-5|TRBV6-1
ASSEEMKHGMVQY
>-|TRBJ1-2|TRBV27
ASSLLAGGDYGYT
>-|TRBJ2-3|TRBV20-1
SAARRSGGNTDTQY
>-|TRBJ1-3|TRBV4-1
ASSQERDLGNTIY
>few|TRBJ1-6|TRBV4-3
ASSQQRDGNSPLH
>-|TRBJ2-2|TRBV6-1
ASRALLTGELF
>-|TRBJ2-1|TRBV7-2
ASSPGPSGGASQF
>-|TRBJ2-2|TRBV2
ASRAPWGELF
>-|TRBJ2-7|TRBV6-2/TRBV6-3
ASSWLRMGGSSREQY
>-|TRBJ1-1|TRBV27
ASSLWQAHPEAF
>once|TRBJ2-3|TRBV20-1
SARSGGGTDTQY
>-|TRBJ1-3|TRBV7-2
ASSPSGGGGNTIY
>few|TRBJ1-2|TRBV12-3/TRBV12-4
ASSLRGTGGRGGYT
>-|TRBJ1-2|TRBV7-9
ASTPEWGGNGYT
>-|TRBJ2-3|TRBV20-1
SARGGTETADTQY
>-|TRBJ2-2|TRBV29-1
SVEDPDRVGGELF